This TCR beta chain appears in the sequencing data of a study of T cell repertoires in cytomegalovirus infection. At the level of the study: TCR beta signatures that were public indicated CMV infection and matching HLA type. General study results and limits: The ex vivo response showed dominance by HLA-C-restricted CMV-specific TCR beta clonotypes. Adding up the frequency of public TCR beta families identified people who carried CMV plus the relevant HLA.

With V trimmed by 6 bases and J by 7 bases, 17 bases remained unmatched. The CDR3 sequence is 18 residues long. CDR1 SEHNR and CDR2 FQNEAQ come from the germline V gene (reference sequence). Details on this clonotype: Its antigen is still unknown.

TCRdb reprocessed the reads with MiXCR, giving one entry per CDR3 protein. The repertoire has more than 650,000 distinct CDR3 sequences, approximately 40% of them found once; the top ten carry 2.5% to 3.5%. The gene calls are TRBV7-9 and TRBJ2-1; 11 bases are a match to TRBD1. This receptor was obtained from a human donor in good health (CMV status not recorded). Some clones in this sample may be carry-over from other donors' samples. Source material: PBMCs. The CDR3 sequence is CASSPRTGGAGVGNEQFF. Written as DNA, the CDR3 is TGTGCCAGCAGTCCCAGGACAGGGGGCGCGGGTGTTGGGAATGAGCAGTTCTTC.